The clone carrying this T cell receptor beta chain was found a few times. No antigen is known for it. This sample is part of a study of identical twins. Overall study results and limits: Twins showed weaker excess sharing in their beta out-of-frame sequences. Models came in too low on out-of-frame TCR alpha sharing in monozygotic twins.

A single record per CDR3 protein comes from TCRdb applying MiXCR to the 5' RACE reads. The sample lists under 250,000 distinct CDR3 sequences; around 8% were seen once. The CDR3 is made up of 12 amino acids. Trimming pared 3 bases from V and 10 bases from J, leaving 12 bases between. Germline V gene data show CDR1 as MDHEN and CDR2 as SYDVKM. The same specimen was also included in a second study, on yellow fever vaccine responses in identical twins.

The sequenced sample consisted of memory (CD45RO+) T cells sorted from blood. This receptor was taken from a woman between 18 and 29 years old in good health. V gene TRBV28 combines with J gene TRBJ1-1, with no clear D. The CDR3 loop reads CASSLWGTLAFF. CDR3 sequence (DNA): TGTGCCAGCAGTTTGTGGGGTACGTTAGCTTTCTTT.